This T cell receptor (beta chain) came from a study of liver allograft versus peripheral blood T cells. Study at large: In transplanted livers, T cell receptor repertoires were compared with those found in the recipients' peripheral blood.

The germline gives CDR1 MNHEY, CDR2 SVGAGI. V was clipped by 2 bases and J by 0 bases, with 17 bases between them. The CDR3 runs 18 residues. This clonotype showed up many times. Each CDR3 protein is one row after TCRdb ran MiXCR on the reads. This table has fewer than 15,000 distinct CDR3 sequences, roughly 18% appearing once. This sequence was found in a human patient who had a liver transplant. Certain T cells may be donor cells from the graft. The J gene is TRBJ2-1, the V gene TRBV6-5; TRBD2 might be the D (6 bases). In nucleotides, the CDR3 is TGTGCCAGCAGTTACCTCCGGGACTCCCGAAGCTCCTACAATGAGCAGTTCTTC. Translated: CASSYLRDSRSSYNEQFF.